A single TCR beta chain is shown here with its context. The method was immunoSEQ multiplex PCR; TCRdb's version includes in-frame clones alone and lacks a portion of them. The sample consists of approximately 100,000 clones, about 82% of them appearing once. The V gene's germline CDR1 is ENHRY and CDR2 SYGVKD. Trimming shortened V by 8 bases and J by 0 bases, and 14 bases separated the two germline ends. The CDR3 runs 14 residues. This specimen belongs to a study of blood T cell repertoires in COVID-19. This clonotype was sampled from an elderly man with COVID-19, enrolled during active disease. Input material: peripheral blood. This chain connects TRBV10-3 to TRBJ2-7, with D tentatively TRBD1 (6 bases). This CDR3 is CAIARDTRSYEQYF. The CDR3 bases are TGTGCCATCGCCAGGGACACCCGCTCCTACGAGCAGTACTTC.